This T cell receptor (beta chain) derives from a study of T cell repertoires in cytomegalovirus infection. Ten or more counts support this clonotype. The CDR3 has 16 residues. Trimming took 5 bases from V and 2 from J, leaving 18 bases between them. The germline gives CDR1 SGHAT, CDR2 FQNNGV. MiXCR, run by TCRdb on the reads, gives a single entry per CDR3 protein. The sample lists some 250,000 distinct CDR3 sequences, approximately 10% seen once, with around 15% in the top ten. V usage is TRBV11-2 and J usage is TRBJ1-1, with D perhaps matching TRBD1 (6 bases). This TCR derives from a human donor in good health (CMV status not recorded). Some clones in this sample may be carry-over from other donors' samples. Sequencing was carried out using PBMCs. CDR3 amino acids: CASSRWAAGTNTEAFF. In nucleotides, the CDR3 is TGTGCCAGCAGCCGATGGGCGGCAGGGACAAACACTGAAGCTTTCTTT.